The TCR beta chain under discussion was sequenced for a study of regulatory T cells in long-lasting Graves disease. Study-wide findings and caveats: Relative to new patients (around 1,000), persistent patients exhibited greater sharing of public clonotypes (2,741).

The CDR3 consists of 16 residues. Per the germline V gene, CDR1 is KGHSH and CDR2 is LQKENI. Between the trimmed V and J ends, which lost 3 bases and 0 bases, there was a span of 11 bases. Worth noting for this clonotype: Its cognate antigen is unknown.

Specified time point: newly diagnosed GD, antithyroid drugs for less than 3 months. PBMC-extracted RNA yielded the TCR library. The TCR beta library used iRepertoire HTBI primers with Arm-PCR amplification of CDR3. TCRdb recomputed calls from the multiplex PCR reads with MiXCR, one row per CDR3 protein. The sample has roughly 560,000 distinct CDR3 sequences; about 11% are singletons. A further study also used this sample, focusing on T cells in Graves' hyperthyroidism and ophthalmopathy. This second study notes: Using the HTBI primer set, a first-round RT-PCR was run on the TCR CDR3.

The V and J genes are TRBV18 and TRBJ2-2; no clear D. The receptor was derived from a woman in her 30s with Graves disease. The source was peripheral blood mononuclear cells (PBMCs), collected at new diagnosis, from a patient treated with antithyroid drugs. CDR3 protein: CASSPQPLANTGELFF. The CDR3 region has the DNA TGTGCCAGCTCACCCCAGCCGCTTGCGAACACCGGGGAGCTGTTTTTT.